This paragraph covers one TCR beta chain sequence. Antigen specificity is unknown. The authors extracted RNA and reverse transcribed it into cDNA as the sequencing template. Clones were read by immunoSEQ multiplex PCR, and TCRdb kept only the in-frame ones, dropping some. The data contain 250,000 to 350,000 clones, about 62% of them singletons. This specimen belongs to a study of CD8+ T cells in alopecia areata. From germline, CDR1 is GTSNPN and CDR2 SVGIG (reference sequence). The CDR3 loop spans 18 amino acids. V was clipped by 2 bases and J by 1 base; unmatched bases: 17. Study observations and caveats: Clonality exceeded that of normal scalp in lesional scalp, most notably in alopecia totalis/universalis. Under tofacitinib, fewer expanded CD8+ clones appeared among the top 100 scalp clones.

This sample's treatment: oral pan-JAK inhibitor, 5-10 mg twice daily. The investigators collected lesional scalp punch biopsies and peripheral blood from alopecia areata patients. V gene TRBV30 combines with J gene TRBJ2-7, with TRBD1 matching over 7 bases. The material was CD4+ T cells sorted from blood, obtained around week 54, from a patient treated with tofacitinib. This clonotype was sampled from a human donor with alopecia areata. This CDR3 reads CAWSSRKSGQKNSYEQYF. The DNA of the CDR3 is TGTGCCTGGAGTTCCCGCAAGTCGGGACAGAAAAATTCCTACGAGCAGTACTTC.